The rows below give T cell receptor beta chains drawn from one sample of a study of Ad26.COV2.S vaccination and SARS-CoV-2 variants. The protocol was immunoSEQ multiplex PCR, while the TCRdb copy is restricted to in-frame clones and leaves out a portion. The data hold approximately 250,000 clones, with around nine tenths observed a single time. The sample in question was peripheral blood, obtained in a trial of Ad26.COV2.S vaccine versus placebo. These receptors were obtained from a person between 18 and 65 years old who received the Ad26.COV2.S COVID-19 vaccine or a placebo. The CDR3 runs from the conserved cysteine through the conserved F or W. D genes are given only for firm matches. Clone size appears in some rows only: once, few, many, or a class for an expanded clone.

cdr3_aa cdr3_nt v_call clone_size j_call d_call
CASSTGQGDTEAFF TGCGCCAGCAGCACAGGACAGGGGGACACTGAAGCTTTCTTT TRBV5-1 . TRBJ1-1 TRBD1
CAWNGGTSTGELFF TGTGCCTGGAATGGGGGTACGAGCACCGGGGAGCTGTTTTTT TRBV30 . TRBJ2-2 .
CASSLESGVSAEAFF TGTGCCAGCAGCTTGGAAAGCGGGGTAAGCGCTGAAGCTTTCTTT TRBV5-4 . TRBJ1-1 .
CASSHAGPLGTGELFF TGTGCCAGCAGCCACGCCGGACCCCTGGGCACCGGGGAGCTGTTTTTT TRBV3-1/TRBV3-2 . TRBJ2-2 .
CASSPRTFSYEQYF TGTGCCAGCAGCCCGCGGACTTTCTCCTACGAGCAGTACTTC TRBV9 . TRBJ2-7 .
CAWSGTGLNNSPLHF TGTGCCTGGAGTGGGACAGGGTTAAATAATTCACCCCTCCACTTT TRBV30 . TRBJ1-6 TRBD1
CASRTSGRDTQYF TGTGCCAGTAGGACTAGCGGGAGAGATACGCAGTATTTT TRBV7-9 . TRBJ2-3 TRBD2
CASSIDGAGGNQPQHF TGCGCCAGCAGCATCGACGGCGCGGGGGGCAATCAGCCCCAGCATTTT TRBV5-1 . TRBJ1-5 .
CASSVSSRADTQYF TGTGCCAGCAGTGTTTCGAGTCGGGCAGATACGCAGTATTTT TRBV2 . TRBJ2-3 .
CASSRSPGGIKNTEAFF TGTGCCAGTAGTCGATCGCCCGGGGGGATAAAGAACACTGAAGCTTTCTTT TRBV19 . TRBJ1-1 .
CASSIGTGTYEQYF TGTGCCAGTAGTATAGGGACAGGAACCTACGAGCAGTACTTC TRBV19 . TRBJ2-7 TRBD1
CASSSNRNTEAFF TGTGCCAGTAGTAGTAACCGGAACACTGAAGCTTTCTTT TRBV19 . TRBJ1-1 .
CASSLAGNSPLHF TGCGCCAGCAGCTTGGCTGGGAATTCACCCCTCCACTTT TRBV5-1 . TRBJ1-6 .
CASSFETGFETQYF TGTGCCAGCAGCTTCGAGACAGGGTTCGAGACCCAGTACTTC TRBV7-6 few TRBJ2-5 TRBD1
CASSQDLDSQYF TGTGCCAGCAGCCAAGATCTGGATTCCCAGTACTTC TRBV3-1/TRBV3-2 . TRBJ2-5 .
CASSKGSIRLAGGSSTDTQYF TGTGCTAGCAGCAAAGGTTCTATTCGGCTAGCGGGGGGGTCTAGCACAGATACGCAGTATTTT TRBV21-1 . TRBJ2-3 .
CASSPTSGGVYEQYF TGTGCCAGCTCACCAACGTCAGGGGGCGTCTACGAGCAGTACTTC TRBV18 . TRBJ2-7 TRBD1
CASSFETFEGSYEQYF TGTGCCAGCAGTTTTGAGACTTTCGAGGGGTCCTACGAGCAGTACTTC TRBV6-2/TRBV6-3 . TRBJ2-7 .
CASMWGQHDNSPLHF TGTGCCAGCATGTGGGGACAGCATGATAATTCACCCCTCCACTTT TRBV25-1 . TRBJ1-6 TRBD1
CASSQERGPGTRYEQFF TGTGCCAGCAGCCAAGAGAGAGGCCCGGGTACGCGCTATGAGCAGTTCTTC TRBV4-2 . TRBJ2-1 .
CASSLPGQGGYTF TGCGCCAGCAGTTTACCGGGACAGGGTGGCTACACCTTC TRBV5-1 . TRBJ1-2 TRBD1
CASSEGWGGYTF TGTGCCAGCAGTGAAGGTTGGGGTGGCTACACCTTC TRBV6-1 . TRBJ1-2 .
CASSERGDFYNEQFF TGTGCCAGCAGTGAGCGGGGGGACTTCTACAATGAGCAGTTCTTC TRBV6-1 . TRBJ2-1 TRBD2
CASSSGTGGIYGYTF TGTGCCAGCAGCTCCGGGACAGGGGGAATCTATGGCTACACCTTC TRBV7-2 once TRBJ1-2 TRBD1
CASSLLRQGRETQYF TGCGCCAGCAGCCTCTTAAGACAGGGACGAGAGACCCAGTACTTC TRBV5-1 . TRBJ2-5 TRBD1
CASSLQGPKYTEAFF TGCGCCAGCAGCTTGCAGGGGCCAAAGTACACTGAAGCTTTCTTT TRBV5-1 . TRBJ1-1 .
CASAVRDNEQFF TGTGCCAGCGCAGTCAGGGACAATGAGCAGTTCTTC TRBV12-3/TRBV12-4 . TRBJ2-1 .
CASSRQAGPNSPLHF TGTGCCAGCAGCCGACAGGCAGGTCCCAATTCACCCCTCCACTTT TRBV14 few TRBJ1-6 .
CASSADSLGTQYF TGTGCCAGCAGCGCCGACAGCCTAGGGACCCAGTACTTC TRBV5-4 . TRBJ2-5 .
CASSKEYGYTF TGTGCCAGCAGCAAAGAATATGGCTACACCTTC TRBV21-1 . TRBJ1-2 .
CASSLAGISYNEQFF TGTGCCAGCAGCTTAGCGGGGATCTCCTACAATGAGCAGTTCTTC TRBV7-9 . TRBJ2-1 .
CASNRAANYGYTF TGTGCCAGCAACAGGGCCGCTAACTATGGCTACACCTTC TRBV2 . TRBJ1-2 .
CASSPLTPGQGARYTF TGTGCCAGCTCACCACTCACACCGGGACAGGGGGCCCGCTACACCTTC TRBV18 . TRBJ1-2 TRBD1
CASSQTRGAGGYTF TGCGCCAGCAGCCAGACGCGGGGGGCTGGTGGCTACACCTTC TRBV4-3 . TRBJ1-2 .
CASSQGGGNYGYTF TGTGCCAGCAGCCAAGGAGGGGGGAACTATGGCTACACCTTC TRBV3-1/TRBV3-2 . TRBJ1-2 .
CASFLGQGAGGELFF TGTGCCAGCTTTTTGGGACAGGGGGCAGGCGGGGAGCTGTTTTTT TRBV6-5 once TRBJ2-2 TRBD1
CASSFSETQYF TGCGCCAGCAGCTTTAGTGAGACCCAGTACTTC TRBV5-1 . TRBJ2-5 .
CASSQVNLAGTYNEQFF TGTGCCAGCAGCCAAGTAAACCTAGCGGGTACTTACAATGAGCAGTTCTTC TRBV3-1/TRBV3-2 . TRBJ2-1 TRBD2
CASSIGPAGFAQYF TGTGCCAGCAGCATCGGACCAGCGGGGTTTGCGCAGTATTTT TRBV7-2 . TRBJ2-3 TRBD2
CASSEARGGTHEQYF TGTGCCAGCAGTGAAGCCCGGGGGGGAACCCACGAGCAGTACTTC TRBV6-1 . TRBJ2-7 TRBD2
CASSPLAGGVGPFF TGTGCCAGCAGCCCTCTCGCGGGGGGGGTAGGCCCGTTCTTC TRBV7-6 . TRBJ2-1 TRBD2
CAWNGDGAGPLHF TGTGCCTGGAATGGGGACGGTGCAGGGCCCCTCCACTTT TRBV30 once TRBJ1-6 .
CASSGRGSGQGINEQFF TGTGCCAGCAGCGGGAGGGGATCGGGACAGGGGATTAATGAGCAGTTCTTC TRBV9 . TRBJ2-1 TRBD1
CASSLKGVGGNTIYF TGTGCCAGCAGCCTGAAGGGTGTTGGGGGAAACACCATATATTTT TRBV3-1/TRBV3-2 . TRBJ1-3 .
CASSLVPGTDTQYF TGTGCCAGCAGCTTAGTTCCGGGCACAGATACGCAGTATTTT TRBV11-2 . TRBJ2-3 .
CASNRLHNSYNEQFF TGTGCCAGTAACCGACTCCACAACTCCTACAATGAGCAGTTCTTC TRBV19 . TRBJ2-1 .
CASSLQGRGNSPLHF TGTGCCAGCAGCCTACAGGGCCGGGGTAATTCACCCCTCCACTTT TRBV3-1/TRBV3-2 . TRBJ1-6 .
CASSRGQGWETQYF TGTGCCAGCAGCAGGGGACAGGGGTGGGAGACCCAGTACTTC TRBV6-5 . TRBJ2-5 TRBD1
CASSYGTSKDTQYF TGCGCCAGCAGCTACGGGACTAGCAAAGATACGCAGTATTTT TRBV5-1 few TRBJ2-3 TRBD2
CASSVTWEGEKLFF TGTGCCAGCAGCGTCACTTGGGAGGGTGAAAAACTGTTTTTT TRBV3-1/TRBV3-2 . TRBJ1-4 .
CASSQTGTPIGLNEQFF TGTGCCAGCAGTCAAACCGGGACTCCTATTGGACTCAATGAGCAGTTCTTC TRBV27 once TRBJ2-1 .
CASSSAGTFSYNEQFF TGTGCCAGCAGCTCGGCCGGGACCTTCTCCTACAATGAGCAGTTCTTC TRBV5-4 . TRBJ2-1 .
CASSLSLGLLTYEQYF TGTGCCAGCAGCTTATCTCTTGGGCTGCTAACCTACGAGCAGTACTTC TRBV7-8 . TRBJ2-7 .
CSVADLGEQYF TGCAGCGTTGCGGACTTAGGGGAGCAGTACTTC TRBV29-1 . TRBJ2-7 .
CASSLARGGTSGLQETQYF TGTGCCAGCAGCTTAGCGCGCGGAGGGACTAGCGGACTCCAAGAGACCCAGTACTTC TRBV7-2 . TRBJ2-5 TRBD2